The next 9 T cell receptor beta chains were all read from a single sample in a study of cytotoxic CD8 clonotypes in ibrutinib-treated CLL. The method was immunoSEQ multiplex PCR; TCRdb's version includes in-frame clones alone and lacks a portion of them. The sample lists nearly 300,000 clones, more than 70% occurring once. The sample was PBMCs, taken at disease progression, from a patient treated with ibrutinib. The receptors come from a human donor with chronic lymphocytic leukemia.

V and J are TRBV9 and TRBJ2-1, with D unresolved. Germline lookup yields CDR1 SGDLS and CDR2 YYNGEE. V was pared by 0 bases and J by 8 bases, with 9 bases between. The CDR3 spans 13 residues. The CDR3 region is CASSVGASDEQFF. The CDR3 nucleotides are TGTGCCAGCAGCGTAGGAGCCTCCGATGAGCAGTTCTTC. The full variable domain, completed using reference TRBV9 and TRBJ2-1, is DSGVTQTPKHLITATGQRVTLRCSPRSGDLSVYWYQQSLDQGLQFLIQYYNGEERAKGNILERFSAQQFPDLHSELNLSSLELGDSALYFCASSVGASDEQFFGPGTRLTVL.

This clone was seen only a few times. This chain links TRBV18 with TRBJ1-2; D is possibly TRBD1 (6 bases). Trimming took 3 bases from V and 8 from J, leaving 22 bases between them. The CDR3 contains 16 residues. From germline, CDR1 is KGHSH and CDR2 LQKENI. The CDR3 nucleotides read TGTGCCAGCTCACCCCTTGATTTGGGCAGGGGAGGCGGCTACACCTTC. This encodes CASSPLDLGRGGGYTF. The complete variable domain, with remaining parts taken from reference TRBV18 and TRBJ1-2, reads NAGVMQNPRHLVRRRGQEARLRCSPMKGHSHVYWYRQLPEEGLKFMVYLQKENIIDESGMPKERFSAEFPKEGPSILRIQQVVRGDSAAYFCASSPLDLGRGGGYTFGSGTRLTVV.

J is TRBJ2-1 and V is TRBV29-1, with 15 bases matching TRBD2. Germline values: CDR1 SQVTM, CDR2 ANQGSEA. There are 18 residues in the CDR3. J was trimmed by 3 bases and V by 6 bases; bases with no gene match: 12. This CDR3 is CSVRGLAGGSHGYNEQFF. CDR3 nucleotide sequence: TGCAGCGTCCGGGGACTAGCGGGGGGCTCTCATGGCTACAATGAGCAGTTCTTC.

CDR3 residues: CASSELATGDTQYF. CDR3 bases: TGTGCCAGCAGTGAACTAGCGACAGGAGATACGCAGTATTTT. The genes are TRBV2 and TRBJ2-3; D assignment may be TRBD1 or TRBD2 (6 bases each). V lost 2 bases and J 5 bases, leaving 11 bases between the germline ends. The CDR3 length is 14 residues. Germline assignment: CDR1 SNHLY and CDR2 FYNNEI.

J is TRBJ2-7 and V is TRBV15; 10 nucleotides align to TRBD2. In germline, CDR1 is LNHNV, CDR2 YYDKDF (reference sequence). V dropped 5 bases and J dropped 3; count of bases not matched to a gene: 1. The length of the CDR3 is 13 residues. The DNA of the CDR3 is TGTGCCACCAGCCTAGCGGGAGTCTACGAGCAGTACTTC. Protein: CATSLAGVYEQYF.

This chain joins TRBV29-1 and TRBJ1-2, with 12 bases matching TRBD1. This CDR3 has 15 amino acids. Germline V gene data show CDR1 as SQVTM and CDR2 as ANQGSEA. J was trimmed by 4 bases and V by 6 bases; bases with no gene match: 9. CDR3 amino acids: CSVGMGQGAGYGYTF. The DNA for the CDR3 is TGCAGCGTGGGGATGGGACAGGGGGCGGGCTATGGCTACACCTTC.

The CDR3 DNA follows: TGTGCCAGCAGCCTACCAGGGACAGGGAGATTGAGCAATCAGCCCCAGCATTTT. Translation gives CASSLPGTGRLSNQPQHF. The chain carries TRBV7-6 and TRBJ1-5; TRBD1 agrees at 9 bases. Germline CDR1 is SGHVS and CDR2 is FNYEAQ. The CDR3 runs 18 residues. V was pared by 5 bases and J by 1 base, with 12 bases of the junction left unmatched.

V gene TRBV4-1 combines with J gene TRBJ1-1; 7 bases agree with TRBD1. Germline V gene lookup returns CDR1 MGHRA and CDR2 YSYEKL. V was pared by 4 bases and J by 0 bases, with 8 bases of the junction left unmatched. The CDR3 contains 16 residues. CDR3 nucleotides: TGCGCCAGCAGCCCAGGACCGACAGGGTTGAACACTGAAGCTTTCTTT. Translation: CASSPGPTGLNTEAFF.

This clone has at least ten counts. The chain joins TRBV9 to TRBJ2-3; 9 bases are shared with TRBD1. V was pared by 4 bases and J by 0 bases, with 15 bases of the junction left unmatched. The CDR3 contains 19 residues. Germline CDR1 and CDR2: SGDLS and YYNGEE. For the CDR3, the DNA is TGTGCCAGCAGCCTAAAAGGGGGACAGGGCCCGTTAAGCACAGATACGCAGTATTTT. It encodes CASSLKGGQGPLSTDTQYF.